This T cell receptor (beta chain) was observed in a study of blood T cell repertoires in COVID-19. Study at large: Acute-phase and convalescent COVID-19 samples originated in the United States, Italy and Spain. T cells, B-cell-depleted T cells, or PBMCs supplied cDNA or gDNA.

Trimming took 4 bases from V and 6 from J; bases not matched to a gene: 0. CDR1 MGHDK and CDR2 SYGVNS come from the germline V gene. The CDR3 contains 13 residues. Per the authors' pipeline: Amplifying reference gene primers gave estimates of nucleated cell counts. TCRdb keeps only in-frame clones here, not all; method: immunoSEQ multiplex PCR. V, J and clone size are taken as reported in that table, and D and trimming were inferred from the DNA itself. The sample contains about 120,000 clones, about 83% of which appear only once. Cohort 3 donors were reported recovered after two negative PCRs, clearance, or symptom resolution.

This chain joins TRBV25-1 and TRBJ2-2; 9 bases match TRBD1. The sequence derives from a woman aged 30 to 39 who had recovered from COVID-19. Sequencing used PBMCs or T cells enriched from blood (not recorded which). The CDR3 spells CASSGTGAGELFF. In nucleotides, the CDR3 is TGTGCCAGCAGTGGGACAGGGGCCGGGGAGCTGTTTTTT.